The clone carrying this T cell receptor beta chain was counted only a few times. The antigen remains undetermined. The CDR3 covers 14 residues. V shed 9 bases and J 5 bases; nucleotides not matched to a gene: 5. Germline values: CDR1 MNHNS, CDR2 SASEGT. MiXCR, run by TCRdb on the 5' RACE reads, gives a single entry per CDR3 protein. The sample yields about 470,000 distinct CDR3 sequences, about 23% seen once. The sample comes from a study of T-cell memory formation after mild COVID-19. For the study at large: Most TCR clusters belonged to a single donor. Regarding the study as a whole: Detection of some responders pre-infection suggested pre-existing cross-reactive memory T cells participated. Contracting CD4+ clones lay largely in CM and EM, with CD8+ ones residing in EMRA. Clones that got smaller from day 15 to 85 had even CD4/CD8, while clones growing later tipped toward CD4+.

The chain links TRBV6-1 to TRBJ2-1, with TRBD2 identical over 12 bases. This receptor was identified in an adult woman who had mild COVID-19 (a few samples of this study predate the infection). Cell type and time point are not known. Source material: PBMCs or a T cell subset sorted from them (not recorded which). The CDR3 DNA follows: TGTGCCAGTAGGACTAGCGGGGCCCACAATGAGCAGTTCTTC. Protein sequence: CASRTSGAHNEQFF.